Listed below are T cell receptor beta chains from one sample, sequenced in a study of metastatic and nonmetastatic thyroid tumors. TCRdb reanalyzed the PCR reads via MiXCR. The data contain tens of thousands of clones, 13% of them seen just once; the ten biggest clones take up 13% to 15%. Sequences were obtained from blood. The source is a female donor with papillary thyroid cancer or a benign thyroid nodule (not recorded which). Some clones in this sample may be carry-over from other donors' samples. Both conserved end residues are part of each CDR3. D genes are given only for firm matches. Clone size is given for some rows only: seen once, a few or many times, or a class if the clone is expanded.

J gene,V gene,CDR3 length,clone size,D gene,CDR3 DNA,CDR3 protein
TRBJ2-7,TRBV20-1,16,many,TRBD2,TGCAGTGTCTTAAACCGGGGACTAGCCACCTCCTACGAGCAGTACTTC,CSVLNRGLATSYEQYF
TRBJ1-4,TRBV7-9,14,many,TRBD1,TGTGCCAGCAGCTACCGGGACAGTAATGAAAAACTGTTTTTT,CASSYRDSNEKLFF
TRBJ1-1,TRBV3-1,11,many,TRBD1,TGTGCCAGCAGGCAGGGGGCTGAAGCTTTCTTT,CASRQGAEAFF
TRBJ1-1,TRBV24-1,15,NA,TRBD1,TGTGCCACCAGTGACTCAGGGGGTTCGAACACTGAAGCTTTCTTT,CATSDSGGSNTEAFF
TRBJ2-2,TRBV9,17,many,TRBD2,TGTGCCAGCAGCATGGGACTAGCGGGAGCTGGCACCGGGGAGCTGTTTTTT,CASSMGLAGAGTGELFF
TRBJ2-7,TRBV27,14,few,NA,TGTGCCAGCAGCCTTATCGGGAGTGGGTACGAGCAGTACTTC,CASSLIGSGYEQYF
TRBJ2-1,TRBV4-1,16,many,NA,TGCGCCAGCAGTCAGGGCCTACTATTCTCCTACAATGAGCAGTTCTTC,CASSQGLLFSYNEQFF
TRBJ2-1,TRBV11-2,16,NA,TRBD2,TGTGCCAGCAGCTCCATAAGCGGGAGGGGATACAATGAGCAGTTCTTC,CASSSISGRGYNEQFF
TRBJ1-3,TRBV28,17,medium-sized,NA,TGTGCCAGCAGTCCTCCCGGGGCAGATGGGCCAGGAAACACCATATATTTT,CASSPPGADGPGNTIYF
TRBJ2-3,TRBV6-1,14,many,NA,TGTGCCAGCACTAGAGCGGGCAGCACAGATACGCAGTATTTT,CASTRAGSTDTQYF
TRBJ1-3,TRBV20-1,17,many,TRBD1,TGCAGTGCTAGAGATGGGACAGTGCCGAGCTCTGGAAACACCATATATTTT,CSARDGTVPSSGNTIYF
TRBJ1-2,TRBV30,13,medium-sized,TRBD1,TGTGCCGGGGGGCAGGGGGCTTGGTATGGCTACACCTTC,CAGGQGAWYGYTF
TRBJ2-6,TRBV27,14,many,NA,TGTGCCAGCAGTTTTTCTTCTGGGGCCGACGTCCTGACTTTC,CASSFSSGADVLTF
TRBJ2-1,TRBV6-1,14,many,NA,TGTGCCAGCCAACGAGGCACGCGGGACAATGAGCAGTTCTTC,CASQRGTRDNEQFF
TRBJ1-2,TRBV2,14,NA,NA,TGTGCCAGCAGCGCTCCGGGAACCACCTATGGCCACACCTTC,CASSAPGTTYGHTF
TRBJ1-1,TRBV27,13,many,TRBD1,TGTGCCAGCAGTTTCCAGGGGGCTGCTGAAGCTTTCTTT,CASSFQGAAEAFF
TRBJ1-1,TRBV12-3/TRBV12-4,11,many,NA,TGTGCCAGCAGCAACAGATATGAAGCTTTCTTT,CASSNRYEAFF
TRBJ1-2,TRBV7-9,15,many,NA,TGTGCCAGCAGCCCCGTGGGGGGCCAGGGCTATGGCTACACCTTC,CASSPVGGQGYGYTF
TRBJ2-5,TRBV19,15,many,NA,TGTGCCAGTAGTAAGGGGGGGAGCGGTGGAGAGACCCAGTACTTC,CASSKGGSGGETQYF
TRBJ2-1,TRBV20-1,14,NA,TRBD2,TGCAGTGCCCTCCCAGCGGGAGGGCCCGTGGAGCAGTTCTTC,CSALPAGGPVEQFF
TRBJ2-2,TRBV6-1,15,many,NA,TGTGCCAGCAGATCACCGGTGACTAACACCGGGGAGCTGTTTTTT,CASRSPVTNTGELFF
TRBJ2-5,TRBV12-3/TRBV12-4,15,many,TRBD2,TGTGCCAGCAGCCAATTTACTAGCGGGACGGAGACCCAGTACTTC,CASSQFTSGTETQYF
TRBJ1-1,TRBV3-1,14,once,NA,TGTGCCAGCAGCCAACAAGACCAAAACACTGAAGCTTTCTTT,CASSQQDQNTEAFF
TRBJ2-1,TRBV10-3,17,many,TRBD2,TGTGCCATCAGTGAGGGCGCGGGGGGTCCCTCCTACAATGAGCAGTTCTTC,CAISEGAGGPSYNEQFF
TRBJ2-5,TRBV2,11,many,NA,TGTGCCAGCAGTACGGGAGAGACCCAGTACTTC,CASSTGETQYF